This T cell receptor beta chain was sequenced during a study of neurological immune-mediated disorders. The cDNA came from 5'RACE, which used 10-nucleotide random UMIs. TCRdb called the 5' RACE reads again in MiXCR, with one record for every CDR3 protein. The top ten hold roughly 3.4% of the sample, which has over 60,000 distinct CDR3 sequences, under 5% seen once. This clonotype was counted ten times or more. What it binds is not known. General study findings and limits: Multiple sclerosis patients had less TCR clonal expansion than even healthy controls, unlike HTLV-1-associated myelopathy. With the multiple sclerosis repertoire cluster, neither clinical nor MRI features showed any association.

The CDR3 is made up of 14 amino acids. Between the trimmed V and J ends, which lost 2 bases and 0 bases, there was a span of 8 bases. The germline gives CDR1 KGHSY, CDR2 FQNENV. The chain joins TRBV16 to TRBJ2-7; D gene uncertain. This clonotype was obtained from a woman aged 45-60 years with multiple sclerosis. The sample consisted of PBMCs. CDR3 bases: TGTGCCAGCAGCCAAGGCATGAGCTCCTACGAGCAGTACTTC. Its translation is CASSQGMSSYEQYF.